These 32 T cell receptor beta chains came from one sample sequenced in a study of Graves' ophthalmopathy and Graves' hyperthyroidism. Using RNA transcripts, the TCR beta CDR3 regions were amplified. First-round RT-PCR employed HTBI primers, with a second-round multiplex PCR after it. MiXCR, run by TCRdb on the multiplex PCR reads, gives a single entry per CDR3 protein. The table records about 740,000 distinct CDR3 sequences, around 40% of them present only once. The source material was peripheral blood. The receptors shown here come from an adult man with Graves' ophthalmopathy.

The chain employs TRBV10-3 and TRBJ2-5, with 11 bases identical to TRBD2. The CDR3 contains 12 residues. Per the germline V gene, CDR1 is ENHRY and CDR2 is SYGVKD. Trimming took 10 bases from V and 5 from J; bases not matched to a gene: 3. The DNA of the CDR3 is TGTGCCAGTTGGACTAGCGGGGAGACCCAGTACTTC. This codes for CASWTSGETQYF.

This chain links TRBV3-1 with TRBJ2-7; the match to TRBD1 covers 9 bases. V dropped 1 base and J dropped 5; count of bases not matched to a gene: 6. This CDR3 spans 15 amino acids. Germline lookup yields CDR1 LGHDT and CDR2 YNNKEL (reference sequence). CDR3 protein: CASSQVLQGADEQYF. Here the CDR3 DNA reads TGTGCCAGCAGCCAAGTCCTACAGGGGGCGGACGAGCAGTACTTC.

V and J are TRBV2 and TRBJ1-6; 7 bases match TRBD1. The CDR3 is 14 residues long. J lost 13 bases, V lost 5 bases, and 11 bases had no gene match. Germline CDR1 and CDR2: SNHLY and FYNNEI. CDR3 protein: CASSRDSVYAPLHF. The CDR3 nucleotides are TGTGCCAGCAGTCGGGACAGCGTCTATGCGCCCCTCCACTTT.

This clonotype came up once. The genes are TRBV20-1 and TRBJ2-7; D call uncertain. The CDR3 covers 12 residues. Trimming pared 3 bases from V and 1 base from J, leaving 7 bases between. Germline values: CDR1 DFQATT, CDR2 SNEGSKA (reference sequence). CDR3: CSASWVSYEQYF. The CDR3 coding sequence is TGCAGTGCTAGTTGGGTTTCCTACGAGCAGTACTTC.

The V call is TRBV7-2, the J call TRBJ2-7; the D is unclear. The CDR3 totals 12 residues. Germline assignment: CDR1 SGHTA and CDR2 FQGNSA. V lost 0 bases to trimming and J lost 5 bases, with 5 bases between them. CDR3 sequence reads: CASSLALDEQYF. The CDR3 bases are TGTGCCAGCAGCTTAGCGCTGGACGAGCAGTACTTC.

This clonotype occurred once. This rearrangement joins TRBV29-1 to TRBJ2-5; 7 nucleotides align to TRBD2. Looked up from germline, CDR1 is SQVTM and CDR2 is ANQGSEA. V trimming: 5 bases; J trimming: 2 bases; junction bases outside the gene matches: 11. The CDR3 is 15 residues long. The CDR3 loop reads CSVPSGKDGQETQYF. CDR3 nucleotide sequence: TGCAGCGTTCCAAGCGGGAAGGACGGGCAAGAGACCCAGTACTTC. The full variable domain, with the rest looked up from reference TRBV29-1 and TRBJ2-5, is SAVISQKPSRDICQRGTSLTIQCQVDSQVTMMFWYRQQPGQSLTLIATANQGSEATYESGFVIDKFPISRPNLTFSTLTVSNMSPEDSSIYLCSVPSGKDGQETQYFGPGTRLLVL.

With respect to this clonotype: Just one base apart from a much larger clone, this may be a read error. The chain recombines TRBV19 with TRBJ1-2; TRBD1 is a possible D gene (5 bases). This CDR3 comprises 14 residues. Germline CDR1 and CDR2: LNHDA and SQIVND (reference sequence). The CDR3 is CASIPGRGFYGHTF. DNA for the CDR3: TGTGCCAGTATCCCGGGGCGCGGGTTCTATGGCCACACCTTC.

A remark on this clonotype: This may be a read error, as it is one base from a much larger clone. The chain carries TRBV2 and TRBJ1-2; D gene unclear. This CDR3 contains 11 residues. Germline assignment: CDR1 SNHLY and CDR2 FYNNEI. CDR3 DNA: TGTGCCAGCAGTGAATGGGTGGTGGCTCTTTTC. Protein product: CASSEWVVALF.

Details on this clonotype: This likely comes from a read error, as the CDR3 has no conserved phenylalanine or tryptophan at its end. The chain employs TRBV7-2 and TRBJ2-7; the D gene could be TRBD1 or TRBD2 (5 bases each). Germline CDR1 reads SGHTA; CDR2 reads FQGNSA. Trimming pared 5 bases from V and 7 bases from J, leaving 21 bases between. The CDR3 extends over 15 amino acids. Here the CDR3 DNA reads TGTGCCAGCAGCCCGCAGGGCCCCAGGACGGGGGAGCAGTACCTC. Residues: CASSPQGPRTGEQYL.

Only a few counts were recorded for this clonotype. The CDR3 sequence: CASSLIAATQYF. The CDR3 DNA follows: TGTGCCAGCAGTTTGATCGCCGCGACCCAGTACTTC. The rearrangement uses TRBV2 and TRBJ2-5, with D uncertain. Germline loops: CDR1 SNHLY, CDR2 FYNNEI. Trimming removed 5 bases from V and 7 bases from J, with 11 bases in between. The length of the CDR3 is 12 residues.

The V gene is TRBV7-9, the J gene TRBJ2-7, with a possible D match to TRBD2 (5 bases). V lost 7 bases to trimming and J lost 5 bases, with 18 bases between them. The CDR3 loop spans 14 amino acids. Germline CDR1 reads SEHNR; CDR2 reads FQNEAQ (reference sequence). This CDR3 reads CASTQLVGADEQYF. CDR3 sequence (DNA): TGTGCCAGCACGCAACTAGTCGGAGCGGACGAGCAGTACTTC. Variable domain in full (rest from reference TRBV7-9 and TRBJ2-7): DTGVSQNPRHKITKRGQNVTFRCDPISEHNRLYWYRQTLGQGPEFLTYFQNEAQLEKSRLLSDRFSAERPKGSFSTLEIQRTEQGDSAMYLCASTQLVGADEQYFGPGTRLTVT.

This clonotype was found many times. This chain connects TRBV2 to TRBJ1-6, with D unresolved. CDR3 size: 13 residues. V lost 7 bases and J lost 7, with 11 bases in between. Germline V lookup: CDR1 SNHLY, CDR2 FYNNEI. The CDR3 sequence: CASNLGPNSPLHF. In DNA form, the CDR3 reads TGTGCCAGCAACCTAGGACCAAATTCACCCCTCCACTTT.

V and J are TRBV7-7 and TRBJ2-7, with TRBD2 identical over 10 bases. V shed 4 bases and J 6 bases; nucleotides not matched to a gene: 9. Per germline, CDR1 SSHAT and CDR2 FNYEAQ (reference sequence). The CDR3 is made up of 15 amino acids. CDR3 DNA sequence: TGTGCCAGCAGCTCCACTAGCGGGAAGGGGCTCGAGCAGTACTTC. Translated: CASSSTSGKGLEQYF. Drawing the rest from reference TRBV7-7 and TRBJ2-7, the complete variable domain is GAGVSQSPRYKVTKRGQDVTLRCDPISSHATLYWYQQALGQGPEFLTYFNYEAQPDKSGLPSDRFSAERPEGSISTLTIQRTEQRDSAMYRCASSSTSGKGLEQYFGPGTRLTVT.

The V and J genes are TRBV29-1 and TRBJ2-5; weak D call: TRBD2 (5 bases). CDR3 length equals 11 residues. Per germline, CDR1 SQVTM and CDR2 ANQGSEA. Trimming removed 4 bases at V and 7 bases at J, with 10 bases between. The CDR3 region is CSVVEGGTQYF. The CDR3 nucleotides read TGCAGCGTTGTAGAGGGCGGGACCCAGTACTTC.

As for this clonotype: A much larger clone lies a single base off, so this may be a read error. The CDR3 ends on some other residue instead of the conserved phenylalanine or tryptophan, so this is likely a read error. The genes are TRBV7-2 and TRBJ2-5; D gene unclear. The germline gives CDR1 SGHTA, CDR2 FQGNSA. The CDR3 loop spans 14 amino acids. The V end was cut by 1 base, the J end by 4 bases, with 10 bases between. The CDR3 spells CASSLGMERETQYC. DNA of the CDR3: TGTGCCAGCAGCTTAGGAATGGAAAGAGAGACCCAGTACTGC.

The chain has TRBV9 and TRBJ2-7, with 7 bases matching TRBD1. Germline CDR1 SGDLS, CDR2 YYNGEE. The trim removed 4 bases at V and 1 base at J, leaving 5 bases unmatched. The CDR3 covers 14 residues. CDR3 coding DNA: TGTGCCAGCAGCCAACGACAGGGTTCCTACGAGCAGTACTTC. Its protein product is CASSQRQGSYEQYF.

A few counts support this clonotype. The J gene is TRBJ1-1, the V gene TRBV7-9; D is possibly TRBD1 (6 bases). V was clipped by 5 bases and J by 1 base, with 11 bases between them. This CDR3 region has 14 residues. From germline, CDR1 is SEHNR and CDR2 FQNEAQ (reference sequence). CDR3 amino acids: CASSEKQGNTEAFF. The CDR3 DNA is TGTGCCAGCAGCGAAAAACAGGGGAACACTGAAGCTTTCTTT.

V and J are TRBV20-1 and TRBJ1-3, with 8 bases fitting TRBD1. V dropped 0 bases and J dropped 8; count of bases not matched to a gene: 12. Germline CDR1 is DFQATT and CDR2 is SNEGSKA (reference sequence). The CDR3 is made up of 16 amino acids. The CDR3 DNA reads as TGCAGTGCTAGAGATTCAGGGGGCAAAGGGTTGGACACCATATATTTT. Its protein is CSARDSGGKGLDTIYF.

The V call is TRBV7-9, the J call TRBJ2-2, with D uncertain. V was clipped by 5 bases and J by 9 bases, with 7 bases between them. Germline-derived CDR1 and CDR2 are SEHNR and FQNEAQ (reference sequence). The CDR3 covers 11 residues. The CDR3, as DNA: TGTGCCAGCAGCGTACCGCGGGAGCTGTTTTTT. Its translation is CASSVPRELFF.

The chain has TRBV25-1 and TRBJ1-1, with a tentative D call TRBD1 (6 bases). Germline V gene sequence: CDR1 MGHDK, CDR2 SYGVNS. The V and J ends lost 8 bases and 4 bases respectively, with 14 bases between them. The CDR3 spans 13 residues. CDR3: CASVRGGGTEAFF. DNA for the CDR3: TGTGCCAGCGTCAGGGGAGGAGGCACTGAAGCTTTCTTT.

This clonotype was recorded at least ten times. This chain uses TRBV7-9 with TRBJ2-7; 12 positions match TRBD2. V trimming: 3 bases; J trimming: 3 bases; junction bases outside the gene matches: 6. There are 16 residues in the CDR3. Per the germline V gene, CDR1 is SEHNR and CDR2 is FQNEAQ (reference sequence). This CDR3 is CASSLQLAGGFYEQYF. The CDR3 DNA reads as TGTGCCAGCAGCTTGCAGCTAGCGGGAGGGTTCTACGAGCAGTACTTC.

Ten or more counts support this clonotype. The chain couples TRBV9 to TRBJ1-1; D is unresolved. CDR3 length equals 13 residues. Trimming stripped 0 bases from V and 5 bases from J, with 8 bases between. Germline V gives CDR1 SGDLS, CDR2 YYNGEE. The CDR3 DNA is TGTGCCAGCAGCGTAGAGGAGGGTACTGAAGCTTTCTTT. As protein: CASSVEEGTEAFF.

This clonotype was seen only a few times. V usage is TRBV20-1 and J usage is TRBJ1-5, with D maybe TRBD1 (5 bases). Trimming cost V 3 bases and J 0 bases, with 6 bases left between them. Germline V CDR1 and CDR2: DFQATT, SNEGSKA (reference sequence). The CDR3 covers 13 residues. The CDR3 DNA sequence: TGCAGTGCTAGCGGGACTAGCAATCAGCCCCAGCATTTT. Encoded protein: CSASGTSNQPQHF.

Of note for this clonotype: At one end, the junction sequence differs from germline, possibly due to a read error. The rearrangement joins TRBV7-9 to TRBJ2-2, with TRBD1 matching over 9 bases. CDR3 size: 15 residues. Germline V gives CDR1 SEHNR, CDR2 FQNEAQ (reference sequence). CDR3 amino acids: CVSSTYRGRTGELFF. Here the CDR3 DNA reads TGTGTCAGCAGCACCTACAGGGGGCGGACCGGGGAGCTGTTTTTT.

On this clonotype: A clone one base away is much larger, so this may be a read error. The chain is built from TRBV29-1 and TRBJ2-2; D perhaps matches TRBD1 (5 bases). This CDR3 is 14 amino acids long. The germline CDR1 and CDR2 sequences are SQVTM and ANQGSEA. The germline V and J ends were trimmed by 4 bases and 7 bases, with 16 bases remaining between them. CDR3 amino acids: CSVAWGSQYGELFF. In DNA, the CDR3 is TGCAGCGTTGCCTGGGGCTCACAGTACGGGGAGCTGTTTTTT.

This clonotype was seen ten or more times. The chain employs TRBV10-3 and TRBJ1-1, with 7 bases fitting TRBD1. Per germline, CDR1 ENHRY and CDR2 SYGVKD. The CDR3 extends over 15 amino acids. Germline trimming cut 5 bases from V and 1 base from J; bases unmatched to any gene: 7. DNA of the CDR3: TGTGCCATCAGTCGGGACAGAATGAAGAACACTGAAGCTTTCTTT. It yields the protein CAISRDRMKNTEAFF.

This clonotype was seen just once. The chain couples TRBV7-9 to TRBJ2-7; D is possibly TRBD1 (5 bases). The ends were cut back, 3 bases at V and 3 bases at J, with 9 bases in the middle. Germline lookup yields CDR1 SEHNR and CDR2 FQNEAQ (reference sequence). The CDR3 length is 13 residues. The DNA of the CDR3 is TGTGCCAGCAGCTTGGACATATACTACGAGCAGTACTTC. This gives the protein CASSLDIYYEQYF.

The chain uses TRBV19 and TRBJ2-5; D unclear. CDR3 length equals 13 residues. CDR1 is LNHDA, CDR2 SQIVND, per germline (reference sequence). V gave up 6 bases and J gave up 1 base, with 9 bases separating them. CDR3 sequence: CASSAPAQETQYF. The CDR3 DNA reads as TGTGCCAGTAGCGCCCCGGCCCAAGAGACCCAGTACTTC. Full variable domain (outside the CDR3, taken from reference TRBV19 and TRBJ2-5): DGGITQSPKYLFRKEGQNVTLSCEQNLNHDAMYWYRQDPGQGLRLIYYSQIVNDFQKGDIAEGYSVSREKKESFPLTVTSAQKNPTAFYLCASSAPAQETQYFGPGTRLLVL.

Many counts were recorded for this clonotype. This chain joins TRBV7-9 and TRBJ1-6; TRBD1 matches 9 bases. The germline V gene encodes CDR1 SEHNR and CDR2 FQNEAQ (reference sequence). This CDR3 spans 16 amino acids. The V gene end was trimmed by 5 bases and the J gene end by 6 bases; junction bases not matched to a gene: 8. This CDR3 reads CASSPRDRVGNSPLHF. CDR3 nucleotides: TGTGCCAGCAGCCCCCGGGACAGGGTCGGTAATTCACCCCTCCACTTT.

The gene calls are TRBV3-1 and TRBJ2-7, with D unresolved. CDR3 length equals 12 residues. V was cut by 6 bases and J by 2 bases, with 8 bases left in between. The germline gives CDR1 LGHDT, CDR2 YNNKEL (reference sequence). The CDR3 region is CASRYLAYEQYF. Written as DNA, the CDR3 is TGTGCCAGCAGGTACCTCGCCTACGAGCAGTACTTC.

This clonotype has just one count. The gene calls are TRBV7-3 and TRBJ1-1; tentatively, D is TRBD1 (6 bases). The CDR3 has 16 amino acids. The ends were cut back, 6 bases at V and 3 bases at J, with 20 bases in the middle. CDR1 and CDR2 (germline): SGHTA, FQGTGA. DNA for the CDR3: TGTGCCAGCAGTGATAGGGGGTTAACTCGGGACACTGAAGCTTTCTTT. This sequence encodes CASSDRGLTRDTEAFF.

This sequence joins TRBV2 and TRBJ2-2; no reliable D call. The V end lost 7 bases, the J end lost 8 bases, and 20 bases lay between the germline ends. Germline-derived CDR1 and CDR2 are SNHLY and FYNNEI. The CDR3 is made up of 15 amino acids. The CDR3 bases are TGTGCCAGCATTCGTTTCGGCGGCCTAGGGGGGGAGCTGTTTTTT. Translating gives CASIRFGGLGGELFF.